This record concerns one T cell receptor (beta chain) sequence. What it binds is not known. Germline CDR1 SGHKS, CDR2 YYEKEE (reference sequence). The CDR3 loop spans 13 amino acids. Trimming pared 5 bases from V and 1 base from J, leaving 9 bases between. The donors, nominally healthy at sampling, likely had unrecorded immune exposures. The data originate from a study of cytomegalovirus exposure and HLA in healthy donors. Overall study results and limits: It was 150 or so TCR beta chains that were listed as cytomegalovirus-associated. After further analysis at a later stage, roughly 15,000 TCR beta sequences were associated with HLA alleles at 0.05 false discovery rate.

Primers: 60 Vbeta forward and 13 Jbeta reverse. Clones were read by immunoSEQ multiplex PCR, and TCRdb kept only the in-frame ones, dropping some. The repertoire holds 200,000 to 250,000 clones, with around 75% as singletons. The TCR comes from a woman aged 25 to 39 in good health and CMV-seronegative. Input material: PBMCs. V and J are TRBV5-5 and TRBJ1-1; weak D call: TRBD1 (6 bases). For the CDR3, the DNA is TGTGCCAGCAGATGGACAGCGAACACTGAAGCTTTCTTT. Encoded protein: CASRWTANTEAFF.